This TCR beta chain comes out of a study of blood T cells in healthy people across ages. This clonotype was detected ten times or more. Antigen unknown. The CDR3 runs to 18 residues. V lost 3 bases and J lost 5; bases outside the gene matches: 10. Study-wide findings and caveats: Observed TCR beta diversity per million T cells went down as age went up. This fall followed a roughly linear course with age. CMV infection status of these donors was not known.

Total RNA extraction produced at least 6 micrograms (per sample) for the study. Using a J-beta primer mix together with a sample-barcoded 5' primer, a second PCR was run for roughly 6 to 12 cycles. Each sample provided no less than 2.5 million CDR3-containing paired-end reads. TCRdb re-analysed the 5' RACE reads in MiXCR, keeping a single row per CDR3 protein. The sample holds roughly 900,000 distinct CDR3 sequences, around 30% seen once. Specimen: blood. This chain links TRBV12-3 or TRBV12-4 with TRBJ2-5, with 15 bases fitting TRBD2. This clonotype was obtained from a woman of 80 years or more in good health. The CDR3: CASSFPGLAGGPRETQYF. CDR3 in DNA: TGTGCCAGCAGTTTCCCCGGACTAGCGGGGGGGCCTCGGGAGACCCAGTACTTC.